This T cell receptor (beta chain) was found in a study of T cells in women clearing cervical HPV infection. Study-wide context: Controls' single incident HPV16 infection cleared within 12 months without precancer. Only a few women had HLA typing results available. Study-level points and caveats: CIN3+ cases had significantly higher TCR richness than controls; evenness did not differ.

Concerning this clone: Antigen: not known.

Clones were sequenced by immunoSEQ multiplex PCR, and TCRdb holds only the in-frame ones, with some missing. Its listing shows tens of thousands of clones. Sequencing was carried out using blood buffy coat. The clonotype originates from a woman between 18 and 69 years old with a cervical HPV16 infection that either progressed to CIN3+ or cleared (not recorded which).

The DNA read from the CDR3 is TGTGCCTGGAGTCAACAGTTCTCCTACGAG. It is translated as CAWSQQFSYE. In full, the CDR3 reads CAWSQQFSYEQYF. This rearrangement joins TRBV30 to TRBJ2-7; D unclear. Read sequence stops 3 residues before the CDR3 end, and the germline J gene provides the missing end. Germline V gene sequence: CDR1 GTSNPN, CDR2 SVGIG (reference sequence). Trimming took off 2 bases at V and 0 bases at J, with 8 bases between the two ends. The CDR3 contains 13 residues.